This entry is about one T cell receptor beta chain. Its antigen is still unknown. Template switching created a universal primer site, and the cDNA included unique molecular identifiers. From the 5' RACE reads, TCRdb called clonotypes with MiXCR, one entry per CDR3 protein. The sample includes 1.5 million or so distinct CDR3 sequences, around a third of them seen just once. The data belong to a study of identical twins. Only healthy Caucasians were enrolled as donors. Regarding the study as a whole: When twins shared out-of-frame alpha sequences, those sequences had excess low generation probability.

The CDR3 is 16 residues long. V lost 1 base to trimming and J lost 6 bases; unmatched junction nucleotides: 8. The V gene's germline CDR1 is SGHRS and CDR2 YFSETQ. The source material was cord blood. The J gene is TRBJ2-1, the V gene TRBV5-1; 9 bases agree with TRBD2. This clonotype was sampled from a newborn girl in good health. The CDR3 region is CASSLSWRGGSNEQFF. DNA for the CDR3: TGCGCCAGCAGCTTGTCCTGGCGGGGGGGTAGCAATGAGCAGTTCTTC.